Each of the 12 T cell receptor beta chains below was sequenced from the same sample in a study of blood T cell repertoires in COVID-19. Sequenced by immunoSEQ multiplex PCR; TCRdb stores in-frame clones only, minus some. In the table there are under 150,000 clones, approximately 85% of which are singletons. Material: peripheral blood. These TCRs come from a human donor in a cohort sampled during active COVID-19.

This clone was observed a single time. This same CDR3 is encoded by further DNA sequences in the sample. This chain connects TRBV11-2 to TRBJ2-7, with TRBD2 matching 13 bases. CDR3 length: 15 amino acids. With V trimmed by 4 bases and J by 3 bases, 3 bases remained unmatched. Looked up from germline, CDR1 is SGHAT and CDR2 is FQNNGV. In DNA form, the CDR3 reads TGTGCCAGCAGCTCGGGACTAGCGGGGAGCTACGAGCAGTACTTC. Residues: CASSSGLAGSYEQYF.

This chain uses TRBV11-3 with TRBJ1-6; TRBD1 agrees at 7 bases. This CDR3 contains 14 residues. Trimming at V came to 5 bases and at J to 7 bases, leaving 5 bases not matched to a gene. The germline CDR1 and CDR2 sequences are SGHNT and YENEEA. The CDR3 DNA reads TGTGCCAGCAGCCTCAGGGGGTCGAATTCACCCCTCCACTTT. Protein sequence: CASSLRGSNSPLHF. The full variable domain, its missing parts supplied by reference TRBV11-3 and TRBJ1-6, is EAGVVQSPRYKIIEKKQPVAFWCNPISGHNTLYWYLQNLGQGPELLIRYENEEAVDDSQLPKDRFSAERLKGVDSTLKIQPAELGDSAVYLCASSLRGSNSPLHFGNGTRLTVT.

The J gene is TRBJ2-5, the V gene TRBV7-8, with unresolved D. Per the germline V gene, CDR1 is SGHVS and CDR2 is FQNEAQ. The CDR3 consists of 13 residues. V gave up 1 base and J gave up 1 base, with 4 bases separating them. As DNA, the CDR3 is TGTGCCAGCAGCTTAGATCGCCAAGAGACCCAGTACTTC. Its protein is CASSLDRQETQYF.

This chain links TRBV6-6 with TRBJ1-2; a possible D gene is TRBD1 (6 bases). This CDR3 has 13 amino acids. The V gene lost 2 bases and the J gene lost 8 bases, with 12 bases spanning the gap. Germline-derived CDR1 and CDR2 are MNHNY and SVGAGI (reference sequence). In DNA, the CDR3 is TGTGCCAGCAGTTACCTGCAGGGGAACGGCTACACCTTC. It encodes CASSYLQGNGYTF.

This chain connects TRBV19 to TRBJ1-5; unclear D gene. V shed 6 bases and J shed 0 bases, with 18 bases lying between them. The CDR3 consists of 17 residues. Germline loops: CDR1 LNHDA, CDR2 SQIVND (reference sequence). The CDR3 reads CASRARGWGYSNQPQHF. The CDR3 DNA is TGTGCCAGTAGAGCGAGAGGGTGGGGTTATAGCAATCAGCCCCAGCATTTT.

In its sample, this clone was seen a few times. The rearrangement uses TRBV6-5 and TRBJ1-2; the D gene is possibly TRBD1 (5 bases). The CDR3 length is 13 residues. V was clipped by 2 bases and J by 2 bases, with 6 bases between them. Per the germline V gene, CDR1 is MNHEY and CDR2 is SVGAGI. The DNA of the CDR3 is TGTGCCAGCAGTTACGACAGAAACTATGGCTACACCTTC. It codes for CASSYDRNYGYTF.

This clone came up once. The junction shows a germline mismatch at one end, possibly a read error. This chain links TRBV10-3 with TRBJ1-2, with D possibly TRBD1 on 5 matching bases. The germline V gene encodes CDR1 ENHRY and CDR2 SYGVKD. The CDR3 covers 13 residues. The CDR3 DNA reads as TGTGTCATCACCGGGGGACTCGAGTATGGCTACACCTTC. Translated: CVITGGLEYGYTF.

The CDR3 sequence is CASRRRDRDNSPLHF. CDR3 DNA sequence: TGTGCCAGTAGAAGGCGGGACAGGGATAATTCACCCCTCCACTTT. V is TRBV19 and J is TRBJ1-6; TRBD1 aligns across 9 bases. After removal of 6 bases from V and 5 bases from J, the junction contained 5 bases not matched to a gene. The germline V gene encodes CDR1 LNHDA and CDR2 SQIVND (reference sequence). This CDR3 is built from 15 residues.

This clone appeared a few times. V is TRBV19 and J is TRBJ1-3; tentatively, D is TRBD1 (5 bases). The CDR3 has 14 amino acids. The V gene's germline CDR1 is LNHDA and CDR2 SQIVND (reference sequence). Trimming removed 5 bases from V and 5 bases from J, with 13 bases in between. The CDR3 loop reads CASSAWGRRNTIYF. CDR3 sequence (DNA): TGTGCCAGTAGTGCGTGGGGCAGACGAAACACCATATATTTT.

The chain has TRBV6-5 and TRBJ1-1; 8 bases align to TRBD1. CDR1 MNHEY and CDR2 SVGAGI come from the germline V gene. The CDR3 has 15 residues. Trimming took 2 bases from V and 1 from J; bases not matched to a gene: 3. The CDR3 DNA is TGTGCCAGCAGTTACGCAGGGGGCGGGAACACTGAAGCTTTCTTT. It codes for CASSYAGGGNTEAFF.

The J gene is TRBJ2-7, the V gene TRBV30; D is undetermined. This CDR3 spans 12 amino acids. The V and J ends lost 1 base and 3 bases respectively, with 7 bases between them. CDR1 and CDR2 (germline): GTSNPN, SVGIG (reference sequence). CDR3: CAWSAGYYEQYF. The CDR3 DNA is TGTGCCTGGAGTGCCGGGTACTACGAGCAGTACTTC.

This clone was seen only once. This chain joins TRBV7-6 and TRBJ2-1, with D tentatively TRBD1 (6 bases). From germline, CDR1 is SGHVS and CDR2 FNYEAQ. V lost 1 base to trimming and J lost 8 bases, with 12 bases between them. The CDR3 loop spans 14 amino acids. The CDR3 DNA sequence: TGTGCCAGCAGCTTAGGGCAGGGGCTTGATGAGCAGTTCTTC. Residues: CASSLGQGLDEQFF.